A single sample gave rise to the 27 T cell receptor beta chains below, sequenced in a study of OX40 agonist ivuxolimab in advanced cancers. Produced via immunoSEQ multiplex PCR; TCRdb's table is partial and in-frame only. The sample has roughly 50,000 clones, approximately 88% seen once. The sequenced sample was CD4+ or CD8+ T cells sorted from blood, obtained in a trial of the OX40 agonist ivuxolimab. These receptor sequences come from an adult with an advanced solid tumor such as melanoma, head and neck, liver or kidney cancer.

The table lists this clone with a few counts. The chain recombines TRBV5-1 with TRBJ1-5; D gene unclear. Trimming removed 4 bases from V and 6 bases from J, with 11 bases in between. CDR3 length: 13 amino acids. The germline gives CDR1 SGHRS, CDR2 YFSETQ. DNA of the CDR3: TGCGCCAGCAGCCTAAACCCGGGTCAGCCCCAGCATTTT. It yields the protein CASSLNPGQPQHF.

The rearrangement uses TRBV6-5 and TRBJ2-3; D is unclear. Trimming pared 2 bases from V and 6 bases from J, leaving 12 bases between. The CDR3 spans 14 residues. CDR1 and CDR2 from the germline V gene are MNHEY and SVGAGI. The CDR3 DNA follows: TGTGCCAGCAGTTACGACTGGCGTGGGGATACGCAGTATTTT. Translation gives CASSYDWRGDTQYF.

The rearrangement links TRBV28 to TRBJ2-1, with 7 bases that match TRBD1. J gave up 10 bases and V 4 bases, and 19 bases lay outside the gene matches. CDR3 length equals 17 residues. Germline-derived CDR1 and CDR2 are MDHEN and SYDVKM. CDR3 DNA: TGTGCCAGCAGTTCACGACCCAGGGGGAAGGTAGTAGGGGAGCAGTTCTTC. Translation: CASSSRPRGKVVGEQFF.

This chain joins TRBV11-2 and TRBJ1-4; 9 bases fit TRBD1. CDR3 length: 13 amino acids. The J segment lost 7 bases and the V segment lost 3 bases, leaving 0 bases of the junction unmatched. Germline V gives CDR1 SGHAT, CDR2 FQNNGV. CDR3 sequence reads: CASSLGQGEKLFF. The CDR3 nucleotides are TGTGCCAGCAGCTTGGGACAGGGTGAAAAACTGTTTTTT. Variable domain in full (rest from reference TRBV11-2 and TRBJ1-4): EAGVAQSPRYKIIEKRQSVAFWCNPISGHATLYWYQQILGQGPKLLIQFQNNGVVDDSQLPKDRFSAERLKGVDSTLKIQPAKLEDSAVYLCASSLGQGEKLFFGSGTQLSVL.

The gene calls are TRBV2 and TRBJ2-5; possibly TRBD1 or TRBD2 for D (5 bases each). Germline CDR1 reads SNHLY; CDR2 reads FYNNEI. The CDR3 is 17 amino acids. V shed 1 base and J shed 0 bases, with 15 bases lying between them. The CDR3 loop reads CASSEGGAGRDQETQYF. The CDR3 bases are TGTGCCAGCAGTGAAGGAGGGGCAGGGCGAGACCAAGAGACCCAGTACTTC. Variable domain in full (rest from reference TRBV2 and TRBJ2-5): EPEVTQTPSHQVTQMGQEVILRCVPISNHLYFYWYRQILGQKVEFLVSFYNNEISEKSEIFDDQFSVERPDGSNFTLKIRSTKLEDSAMYFCASSEGGAGRDQETQYFGPGTRLLVL.

The chain recombines TRBV27 with TRBJ2-2; D unresolved. The CDR3 totals 13 residues. Trimming removed 5 bases at V and 3 bases at J, with 7 bases between. Germline V gene lookup returns CDR1 MNHEY and CDR2 SMNVEV (reference sequence). This chain's CDR3 is CASSALDTGELFF. CDR3 in DNA: TGTGCCAGCAGTGCCTTGGACACCGGGGAGCTGTTTTTT.

The genes are TRBV7-9 and TRBJ1-4; D is perhaps TRBD1 (5 bases). The CDR3 is 14 residues long. CDR1 SEHNR and CDR2 FQNEAQ come from the germline V gene (reference sequence). V lost 3 bases to trimming and J lost 7 bases, with 12 bases between them. The CDR3 DNA sequence: TGTGCCAGCAGCTTGGGTGGGGACGGTGAAAAACTGTTTTTT. Translating gives CASSLGGDGEKLFF. Complete variable domain (other parts from reference TRBV7-9 and TRBJ1-4): DTGVSQNPRHKITKRGQNVTFRCDPISEHNRLYWYRQTLGQGPEFLTYFQNEAQLEKSRLLSDRFSAERPKGSFSTLEIQRTEQGDSAMYLCASSLGGDGEKLFFGSGTQLSVL.

This rearrangement joins TRBV28 to TRBJ2-7; weak D call: TRBD2 (6 bases). CDR1 is MDHEN and CDR2 is SYDVKM in the germline V gene. V was pared by 3 bases and J by 3 bases, with 15 bases between. The CDR3 length is 15 residues. The CDR3 coding sequence is TGTGCCAGCAGTTTGCGGGGTATTTTGCTCTACGAGCAGTACGTC. This encodes CASSLRGILLYEQYV.

This chain joins TRBV5-1 and TRBJ1-5, with D tentatively TRBD1 (6 bases). V lost 6 bases to trimming and J lost 4 bases, with 17 bases between them. The CDR3 is 15 amino acids. Germline values: CDR1 SGHRS, CDR2 YFSETQ. The DNA for the CDR3 is TGCGCCAGCAAAGCGGGATGGGGGGCTAATCAGCCCCAGCATTTT. It specifies CASKAGWGANQPQHF.

The chain couples TRBV28 to TRBJ1-6, with 9 bases identical to TRBD1. Germline V lookup: CDR1 MDHEN, CDR2 SYDVKM. J gave up 10 bases and V 5 bases, and 12 bases lay outside the gene matches. This CDR3 has 16 amino acids. The CDR3 sequence: CASSRGPGQGGSPLHF. For the CDR3, the DNA is TGTGCCAGCAGTCGGGGTCCGGGACAGGGAGGATCACCCCTCCACTTT.

The chain uses TRBV7-2 and TRBJ2-7; weak D call: TRBD2 (6 bases). The CDR3 is 14 residues long. Germline-derived CDR1 and CDR2 are SGHTA and FQGNSA. V was shortened by 5 bases and J by 7 bases, with 18 bases between the two germline ends. The CDR3 DNA sequence: TGTGCCAGCAGCCGGGACCCCTCAGCGGGTGAGCAGTACTTC. Protein sequence: CASSRDPSAGEQYF.

This chain uses TRBV28 with TRBJ1-2; D is uncertain. CDR1 and CDR2 from the germline V gene are MDHEN and SYDVKM. V was shortened by 7 bases and J by 2 bases, with 8 bases between the two germline ends. This CDR3 is 12 amino acids long. The DNA for the CDR3 is TGTGCCAGCACGGCGGGGAACTATGGCTACACCTTC. Translation: CASTAGNYGYTF.

V usage is TRBV7-2 and J usage is TRBJ2-5, with TRBD1 identical over 10 bases. The junction had 10 bases not matched to a gene; V was cut back by 5 bases and J by 4 bases. This CDR3 region has 16 residues. CDR1 and CDR2 from the germline V gene are SGHTA and FQGNSA. CDR3 sequence (DNA): TGTGCCAGCAGCCCGGGCGGCGACAGGGGGCGAGAGACCCAGTACTTC. Amino acid sequence: CASSPGGDRGRETQYF.

The chain links TRBV4-1 to TRBJ2-2; 9 nucleotides agree with TRBD1. This CDR3 contains 14 residues. Germline lookup yields CDR1 MGHRA and CDR2 YSYEKL. The V and J ends lost 2 bases and 6 bases, in that order; junction bases with no gene match: 1. The CDR3 DNA sequence: TGCGCCAGCAGCCAATGGACAGGGGCCGGGGAGCTGTTTTTT. Its translation: CASSQWTGAGELFF.

The CDR3 is CASSLSGGVYGYTF. The CDR3 DNA sequence: TGTGCCAGCAGTTTATCAGGAGGGGTCTATGGCTACACCTTC. V usage is TRBV27 and J usage is TRBJ1-2; perhaps TRBD1 as D (5 bases). The CDR3 covers 14 residues. V lost 0 bases and J 4 bases, leaving 9 bases between the germline ends. The germline V gene has CDR1 MNHEY and CDR2 SMNVEV (reference sequence).

The sample holds a few counts of this clone. The J gene is TRBJ1-2, the V gene TRBV29-1, with 8 bases aligning to TRBD1. The CDR3 covers 13 residues. The V gene's germline CDR1 is SQVTM and CDR2 ANQGSEA. Trimming removed 6 bases from V and 7 bases from J; junction bases left unmatched: 10. As DNA, the CDR3 is TGCAGCGTCGGACGTCAGGGGGCAGTTGGCTACACCTTC. The encoded protein is CSVGRQGAVGYTF.

This chain links TRBV12-5 with TRBJ2-3; TRBD1 is a possible D gene (5 bases). V was cut by 2 bases and J by 1 base, with 13 bases left in between. The CDR3 extends over 16 amino acids. Germline CDR1 is LGHNT and CDR2 is FRNRAP. DNA of the CDR3: TGTGCTAGTGGTTTGCTATTAGGGGCTCGCACAGATACGCAGTATTTT. Protein product: CASGLLLGARTDTQYF.

This sequence joins TRBV9 and TRBJ2-7, with no clear D. Germline V gene sequence: CDR1 SGDLS, CDR2 YYNGEE. Trimming removed 3 bases at V and 6 bases at J, with 13 bases between. The CDR3 is 13 amino acids. In DNA form, the CDR3 reads TGTGCCAGCAGCGCCGAAGTAGGCACCGAGCAGTACTTC. Translation gives CASSAEVGTEQYF.

This clone appeared once. V usage is TRBV6-1 and J usage is TRBJ1-2, with 8 bases that match TRBD1. J was trimmed by 7 bases and V by 2 bases; bases with no gene match: 9. Germline assignment: CDR1 MNHNS and CDR2 SASEGT. The CDR3 has 15 amino acids. The CDR3 DNA sequence: TGTGCCAGCAGTGAAAGGCAGGGGGCGATCAGTGGCTACACCTTC. The encoded protein is CASSERQGAISGYTF.

V usage is TRBV19 and J usage is TRBJ2-3; TRBD2 matches at 9 bases. Germline-derived CDR1 and CDR2 are LNHDA and SQIVND (reference sequence). The CDR3 is 15 amino acids. J was trimmed by 3 bases and V by 7 bases; bases with no gene match: 8. The CDR3 reads CASNVGGGGTDTQYF. The CDR3 DNA reads TGTGCCAGTAACGTTGGCGGGGGGGGGACAGATACGCAGTATTTT.

V gene TRBV7-2 combines with J gene TRBJ1-2, with TRBD1 matching 11 bases. Germline values: CDR1 SGHTA, CDR2 FQGNSA. CDR3 size: 17 residues. Trimming cost V 0 bases and J 5 bases; bases outside gene matches: 8. CDR3 protein: CASSLAPGQGAGYGYTF. CDR3 coding DNA: TGTGCCAGCAGCTTAGCGCCAGGACAGGGGGCTGGGTATGGCTACACCTTC.

V gene TRBV5-5 combines with J gene TRBJ2-5, with 7 bases that match TRBD2. This CDR3 spans 15 amino acids. Per germline, CDR1 SGHKS and CDR2 YYEKEE (reference sequence). V lost 1 base and J lost 5; bases outside the gene matches: 8. This chain's CDR3 is CASSLWVAGRETQYF. CDR3 coding DNA: TGTGCCAGCAGCTTGTGGGTAGCCGGGAGGGAGACCCAGTACTTC.

The chain is built from TRBV5-1 and TRBJ2-5; 7 bases line up with TRBD1. In germline, CDR1 is SGHRS, CDR2 YFSETQ. Trimming removed 6 bases from V and 3 bases from J; junction bases left unmatched: 14. The CDR3 is made up of 16 amino acids. CDR3 in amino acids: CASTRTIRTGEETQYF. CDR3 sequence (DNA): TGCGCCAGCACTCGGACAATCCGGACAGGAGAAGAGACCCAGTACTTC.

V is TRBV10-3 and J is TRBJ2-6; 11 bases agree with TRBD1. CDR3 size: 17 residues. Germline-derived CDR1 and CDR2 are ENHRY and SYGVKD. Unmatched junction bases numbered 10, after V lost 10 bases and J lost 2 bases. The DNA of the CDR3 is TGTGCCAGTACCGGGACAGGGGGTGGGGCTGGGGCCAACGTCCTGACTTTC. Protein product: CASTGTGGGAGANVLTF.

This rearrangement joins TRBV18 to TRBJ1-1; 8 bases line up with TRBD1. The CDR3 runs 13 residues. Looked up from germline, CDR1 is KGHSH and CDR2 is LQKENI. The trim removed 4 bases at V and 8 bases at J, leaving 6 bases unmatched. The CDR3 DNA reads as TGTGCCAGCTCACTCCGTGGGGACAGGGAAGCTTTCTTT. Protein: CASSLRGDREAFF. The full variable domain, its missing parts supplied by reference TRBV18 and TRBJ1-1, is NAGVMQNPRHLVRRRGQEARLRCSPMKGHSHVYWYRQLPEEGLKFMVYLQKENIIDESGMPKERFSAEFPKEGPSILRIQQVVRGDSAAYFCASSLRGDREAFFGQGTRLTVV.

The table lists this clone with a few counts. This chain connects TRBV7-2 to TRBJ1-1; D is perhaps TRBD1 (5 bases). The CDR3 sequence is 14 residues long. Germline CDR1 and CDR2: SGHTA and FQGNSA. V was shortened by 5 bases and J by 3 bases, with 13 bases between the two germline ends. The CDR3 DNA is TGTGCCAGCAGCCCGAAGGGGAGGTACACTGAAGCTTTCTTT. This gives the protein CASSPKGRYTEAFF.

The count of this clone is one. V gene TRBV21-1 combines with J gene TRBJ2-7; no DNA check was done on the table's D call, TRBD1. TRBV21-1 is a listed pseudogene. The CDR3 is 18 amino acids. The CDR3 DNA reads TGTGCCAGCAGCAAAGGGACAGTCCTAGGACAAATCCACTACGAGCAGTACGTC. Amino acid sequence: CASSKGTVLGQIHYEQYV.